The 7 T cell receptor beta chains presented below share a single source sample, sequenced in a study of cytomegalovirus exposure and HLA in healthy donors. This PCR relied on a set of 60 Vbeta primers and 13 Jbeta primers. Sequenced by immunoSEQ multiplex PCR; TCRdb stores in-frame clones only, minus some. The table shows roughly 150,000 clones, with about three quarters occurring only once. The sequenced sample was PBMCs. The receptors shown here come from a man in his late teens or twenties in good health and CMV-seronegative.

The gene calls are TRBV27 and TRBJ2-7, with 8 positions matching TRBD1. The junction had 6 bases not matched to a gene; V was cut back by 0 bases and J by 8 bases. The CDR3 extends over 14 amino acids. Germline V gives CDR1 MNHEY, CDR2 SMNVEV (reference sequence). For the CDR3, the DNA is TGTGCCAGCAGTTTATCGCAGGGGGCCCACCAGCAGTACTTC. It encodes CASSLSQGAHQQYF.

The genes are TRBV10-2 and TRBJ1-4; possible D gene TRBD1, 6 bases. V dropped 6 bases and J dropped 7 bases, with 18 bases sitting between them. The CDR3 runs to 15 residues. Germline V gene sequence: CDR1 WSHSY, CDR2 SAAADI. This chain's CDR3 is CASSPRGHGGEKLFF. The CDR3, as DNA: TGCGCCAGCAGCCCCAGGGGTCATGGTGGTGAAAAACTGTTTTTT.

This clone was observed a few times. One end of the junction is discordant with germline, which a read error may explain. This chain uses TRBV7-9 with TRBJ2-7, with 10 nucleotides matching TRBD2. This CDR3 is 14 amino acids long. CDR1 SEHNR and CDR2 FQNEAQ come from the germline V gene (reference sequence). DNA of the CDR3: TGTTCCAGCAGCTTCCCTAGCGGGGGAGTAGAGCAGTACTTC. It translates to CSSSFPSGGVEQYF.

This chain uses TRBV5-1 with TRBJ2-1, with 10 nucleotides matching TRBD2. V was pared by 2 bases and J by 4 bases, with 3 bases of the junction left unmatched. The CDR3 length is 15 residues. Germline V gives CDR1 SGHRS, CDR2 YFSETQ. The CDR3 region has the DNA TGCGCCAGCAGCTTAGCGGGAGGGGAGTACAATGAGCAGTTCTTC. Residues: CASSLAGGEYNEQFF.

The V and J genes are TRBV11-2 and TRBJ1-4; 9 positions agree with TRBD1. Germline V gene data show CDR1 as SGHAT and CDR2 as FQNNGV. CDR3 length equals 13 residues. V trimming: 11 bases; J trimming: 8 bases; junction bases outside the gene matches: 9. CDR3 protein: CAEDRGEGEKLFF. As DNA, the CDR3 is TGTGCCGAGGACAGGGGAGAAGGCGAAAAACTGTTTTTT.

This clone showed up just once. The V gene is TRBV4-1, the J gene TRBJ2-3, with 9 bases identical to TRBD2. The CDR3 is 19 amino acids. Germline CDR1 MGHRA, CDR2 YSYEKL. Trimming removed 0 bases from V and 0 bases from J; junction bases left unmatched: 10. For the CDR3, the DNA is TGCGCCAGCAGCCAAGATACATGGCAGCGGGAGGCCAGCACAGATACGCAGTATTTT. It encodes CASSQDTWQREASTDTQYF.

CDR3 bases: TGTGCCAGCAGCTTAGCCGTGACTACCAAAAACATTCAGTACTTC. The encoded protein is CASSLAVTTKNIQYF. The chain is built from TRBV7-8 and TRBJ2-4; D is possibly TRBD2 (5 bases). Germline V lookup: CDR1 SGHVS, CDR2 FQNEAQ. V was trimmed by 0 bases and J by 2 bases, leaving 8 bases between them. The CDR3 length is 15 residues.